A single sample gave rise to the 12 T cell receptor beta chains below, sequenced in a study of T cells in Graves' hyperthyroidism and ophthalmopathy. The investigators amplified TCR beta CDR3 regions from RNA transcripts. The HTBI primer set was used in a first-round RT-PCR of the TCR CDR3. Each CDR3 protein is one row after TCRdb ran MiXCR on the multiplex PCR reads. The sample yields 350,000 or so distinct CDR3 sequences, about a sixth seen once. The sample was blood. All receptors come from a woman aged 25 to 39 with Graves' hyperthyroidism that later progressed to Graves' ophthalmopathy.

This clonotype has a count of ten or more. The chain carries TRBV2 and TRBJ2-7, with 10 bases fitting TRBD1. This CDR3 contains 14 residues. Germline CDR1 SNHLY, CDR2 FYNNEI. With 5 bases clipped from V and 5 bases from J, the junction kept 6 bases outside the gene matches. The CDR3 is CASSRTGGGHEQYF. The CDR3 nucleotides are TGTGCCAGCAGTAGGACAGGGGGAGGCCACGAGCAGTACTTC.

This clonotype has at least ten counts. The chain combines TRBV29-1 with TRBJ1-1; D unclear. The CDR3 runs 12 residues. V gave up 1 base and J gave up 1 base, with 4 bases separating them. CDR1 SQVTM and CDR2 ANQGSEA come from the germline V gene. CDR3 nucleotide sequence: TGCAGCGTTGAAGGGGGGAACACTGAAGCTTTCTTT. Amino acids: CSVEGGNTEAFF. Together with reference TRBV29-1 and TRBJ1-1, the CDR3 gives the full variable domain: SAVISQKPSRDICQRGTSLTIQCQVDSQVTMMFWYRQQPGQSLTLIATANQGSEATYESGFVIDKFPISRPNLTFSTLTVSNMSPEDSSIYLCSVEGGNTEAFFGQGTRLTVV.

The chain combines TRBV20-1 with TRBJ2-7; tentative D call: TRBD1 (5 bases). The CDR3 is 14 residues long. The germline V and J ends were trimmed by 0 bases and 3 bases, with 12 bases remaining between them. CDR1 is DFQATT and CDR2 is SNEGSKA in the germline V gene (reference sequence). Written as DNA, the CDR3 is TGCAGTGCTAGAGAAAGTACGGACAACTACGAGCAGTACTTC. This encodes CSARESTDNYEQYF.

This clonotype was picked up many times. The gene calls are TRBV20-1 and TRBJ2-3; 8 nucleotides align to TRBD2. The CDR3 consists of 17 residues. Germline assignment: CDR1 DFQATT and CDR2 SNEGSKA (reference sequence). V lost 1 base and J lost 3; bases outside the gene matches: 12. CDR3 coding DNA: TGCAGTGCTAGAGTTCAGGAGTGGCGGGGGGAGACAGATACGCAGTATTTT. Residues: CSARVQEWRGETDTQYF.

This clonotype was counted many times. The CDR3, as DNA: TGTGCCAGCAGCTTAGGAGCATCTAGGAGTGAGCAGTTCTTC. Translated, it gives CASSLGASRSEQFF. The genes are TRBV7-9 and TRBJ2-1, with D hard to call. Trimming removed 1 base from V and 9 bases from J, with 13 bases in between. The germline V gene encodes CDR1 SEHNR and CDR2 FQNEAQ (reference sequence). This CDR3 has 14 residues.

The J gene is TRBJ2-1, the V gene TRBV12-3 or TRBV12-4, with 10 positions matching TRBD1. This CDR3 region has 15 residues. V gave up 7 bases and J gave up 3 bases; unmatched junction bases: 6. CDR3: CASISGDRGYNEQFF. The CDR3 nucleotides are TGTGCCAGCATCTCGGGGGACAGGGGCTACAATGAGCAGTTCTTC.

Points on this clonotype: A read error is possible here, since a much larger clone lies one base away. This chain joins TRBV5-1 and TRBJ2-2; D uncertain. Germline values: CDR1 SGHRS, CDR2 YFSETQ. The CDR3 covers 15 residues. The ends were cut back, 0 bases at V and 3 bases at J, with 9 bases in the middle. CDR3 nucleotides: TGCGCCAGCAGCTTGGGACTGGCTTACACCGGGGAGCTGTTTTTT. This translates into CASSLGLAYTGELFF.

This clonotype has only a few counts. One junction end disagrees with the germline gene, perhaps due to a read error. J is TRBJ1-5 and V is TRBV4-1; 8 bases are shared with TRBD1. There are 16 residues in the CDR3. Germline CDR1 reads MGHRA; CDR2 reads YSYEKL. The CDR3 DNA reads TGTGCCAGCAGCCTCGACAGGGGAGGTTTTAATCAGCCCCAGCATTTT. It yields the protein CASSLDRGGFNQPQHF.

A few counts support this clonotype. The genes are TRBV9 and TRBJ2-3; TRBD2 might be the D (6 bases). This CDR3 contains 21 residues. The V end lost 0 bases, the J end lost 5 bases, and 31 bases lay between the germline ends. Germline CDR1 SGDLS, CDR2 YYNGEE. CDR3 loop: CASSVAGVGTKGPLRRDTQYF. The DNA of the CDR3 is TGTGCCAGCAGCGTAGCGGGGGTGGGGACCAAAGGACCCCTGCGAAGAGATACGCAGTATTTT.

The genes are TRBV28 and TRBJ1-2, with D perhaps TRBD1 (5 bases). The V end lost 2 bases, the J end lost 3 bases, and 10 bases lay between the germline ends. Germline V gives CDR1 MDHEN, CDR2 SYDVKM. The CDR3 totals 14 residues. CDR3 sequence: CASSLPARDYGYTF. The CDR3 DNA sequence: TGTGCCAGCAGTTTACCCGCCAGGGACTATGGCTACACCTTC.

This clonotype was recorded many times. The chain recombines TRBV7-2 with TRBJ2-5, with TRBD1 matching 7 bases. After removal of 3 bases from V and 5 bases from J, the junction contained 9 bases not matched to a gene. This CDR3 contains 15 residues. CDR1 is SGHTA and CDR2 is FQGNSA in the germline V gene. CDR3 DNA: TGTGCCAGCAGCTTTATTGACAGGGTCGAGGAGACCCAGTACTTC. It specifies CASSFIDRVEETQYF.

This clonotype was found many times. The CDR3 protein is CASSQTSGRGPRQPQHF. In DNA form, the CDR3 reads TGTGCCAGCAGCCAAACCTCCGGACGAGGGCCCAGGCAGCCCCAGCATTTT. The J gene is TRBJ1-5, the V gene TRBV28; no definite D call. Germline CDR1 and CDR2: MDHEN and SYDVKM. V lost 6 bases and J 7 bases, leaving 25 bases between the germline ends. The CDR3 sequence is 17 residues long.